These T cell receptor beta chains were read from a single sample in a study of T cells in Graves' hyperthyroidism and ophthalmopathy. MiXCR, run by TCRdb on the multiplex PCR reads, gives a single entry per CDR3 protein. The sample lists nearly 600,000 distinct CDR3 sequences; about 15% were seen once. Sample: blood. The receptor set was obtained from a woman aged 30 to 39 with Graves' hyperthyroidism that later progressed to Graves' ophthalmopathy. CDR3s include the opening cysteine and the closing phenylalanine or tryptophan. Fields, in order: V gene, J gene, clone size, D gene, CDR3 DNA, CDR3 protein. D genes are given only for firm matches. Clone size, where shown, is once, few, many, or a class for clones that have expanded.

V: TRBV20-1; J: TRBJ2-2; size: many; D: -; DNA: TGCAGTGCTAGAGTTGAGGGCGATACCGGGGAGCTGTTTTTT; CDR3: CSARVEGDTGELFF
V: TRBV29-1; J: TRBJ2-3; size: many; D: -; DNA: TGCAGCGTTGAAGGGGTCCGATCACTTAGCACAGATACGCAGTATTTT; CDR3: CSVEGVRSLSTDTQYF
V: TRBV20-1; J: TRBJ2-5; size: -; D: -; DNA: TGCAGTGCTAAGTGGAGGGGTTGGGGAGAGACCCAGTACTTC; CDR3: CSAKWRGWGETQYF
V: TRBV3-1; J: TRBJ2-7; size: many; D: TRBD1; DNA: TGTGCCAGCAGCCGGGACAGGGTTAACGAGCAGTACTTC; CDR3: CASSRDRVNEQYF
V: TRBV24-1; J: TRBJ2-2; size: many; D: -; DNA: TGTGCCACCAGTGATTTGCAATCGGGCCGGACCGGGGAGCTGTTTTTT; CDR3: CATSDLQSGRTGELFF
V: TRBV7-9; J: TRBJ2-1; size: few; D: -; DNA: TGTGCCAGCAGCAAAGGCGGCCAAACTGTCTACAATGAGCAGTTCTTC; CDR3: CASSKGGQTVYNEQFF
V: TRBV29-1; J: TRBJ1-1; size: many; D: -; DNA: TGCAGCGAACAGGGAGCCTTGAACACTGAAGCTTTCTTT; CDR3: CSEQGALNTEAFF
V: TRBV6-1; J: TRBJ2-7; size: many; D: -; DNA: TGTGCCAGCAAGGGGGGCGAGCAGTACTTC; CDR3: CASKGGEQYF
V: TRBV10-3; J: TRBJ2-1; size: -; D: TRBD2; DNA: TGTGCCATCAGAAAAAGGACTAGCGGGAGTCGTTCGTCGTCCTACAATGAGCAGTTCTTC; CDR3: CAIRKRTSGSRSSSYNEQFF
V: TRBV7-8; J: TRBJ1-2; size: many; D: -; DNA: TGTGCCAGCAGCTTTAGTGGGGATGGCTACACCTTC; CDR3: CASSFSGDGYTF
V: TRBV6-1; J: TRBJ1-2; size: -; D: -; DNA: TGTGCCAGCACAAGGGCACAGGAGGAAGGCTACACCTTC; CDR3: CASTRAQEEGYTF
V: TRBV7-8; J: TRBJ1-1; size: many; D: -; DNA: TGTGCCAGCAGCTTACAACCCAGTTTGAACACTGAAGCTTTCTTT; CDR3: CASSLQPSLNTEAFF
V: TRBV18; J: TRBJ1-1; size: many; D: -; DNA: TGTGCCAGCTCAAGAGATCAGGGGCTGGAAGCTTTCTTT; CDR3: CASSRDQGLEAFF
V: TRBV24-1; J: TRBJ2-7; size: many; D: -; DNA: TGTGCCACCAGTGGCGGGTCCTCCTACGAGCAGTACTTC; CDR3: CATSGGSSYEQYF
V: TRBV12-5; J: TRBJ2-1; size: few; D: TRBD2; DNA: TGTGCTAGTGGAACCGGGACTAGCGGGGGGGATGAGCAGTTCTTC; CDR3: CASGTGTSGGDEQFF
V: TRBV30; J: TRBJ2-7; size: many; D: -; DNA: TGTGCCTGGAGTGTTAGAGGGGTTGGCTACGAGCAGTACTTC; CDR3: CAWSVRGVGYEQYF
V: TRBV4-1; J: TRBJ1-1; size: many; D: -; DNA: TGCGCCAGCAGCGACCAGGGCTTGAACACTGAAGCTTTCTTT; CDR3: CASSDQGLNTEAFF
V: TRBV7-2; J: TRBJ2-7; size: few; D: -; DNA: TGTGCCAGCAGCTCCCCAGGGTCCCCCTACGAGCAGTACTTC; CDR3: CASSSPGSPYEQYF
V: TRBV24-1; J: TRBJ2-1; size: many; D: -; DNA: TGTGCCACCAGTGATCCCGACGTTCCAGGGACCGGCGAGCAGTTCTTC; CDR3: CATSDPDVPGTGEQFF
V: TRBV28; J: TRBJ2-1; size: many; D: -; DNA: TGTGCCAGCACTCACCTTTGGGAGTCAGGTGAGCAGTTCTTC; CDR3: CASTHLWESGEQFF
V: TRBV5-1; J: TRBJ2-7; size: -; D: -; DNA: TGCGCCAGCAGCTTAGGAGGGACCGAGCACTACGAGCAGTACTTC; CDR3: CASSLGGTEHYEQYF
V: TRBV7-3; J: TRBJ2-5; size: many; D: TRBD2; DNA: TGTGCCAGCAGCTTAAGGCGGGGAGCTCGAACTAGCGGGACGGAAACGACGGAGACCCAGTACTTC; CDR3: CASSLRRGARTSGTETTETQYF
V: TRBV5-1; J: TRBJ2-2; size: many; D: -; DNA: TGCGCCAGTAAGGAGGGACAGATCACCGGGGAGCTGTTTTTT; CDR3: CASKEGQITGELFF
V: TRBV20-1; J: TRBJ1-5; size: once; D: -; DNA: TGCAGTGCTAGAGATGGGGGGGGTAGGAATCAGCCCCAGCATTTT; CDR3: CSARDGGGRNQPQHF
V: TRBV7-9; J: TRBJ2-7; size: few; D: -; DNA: TGTGCCAGCAGTTCCAGGCAGCGCGAACAAAAAGACTACGAGCAGTACTTC; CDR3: CASSSRQREQKDYEQYF
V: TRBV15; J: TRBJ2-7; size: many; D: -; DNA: TGTGCCACCAGCAGAGATCGGACGGGAACTGGCGAGCAGTACTTC; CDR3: CATSRDRTGTGEQYF
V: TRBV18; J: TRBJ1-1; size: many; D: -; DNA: TGTGCCAGCTCACCAGGAGGACAATCTCGGTCGACTGAAGCTTTCTTT; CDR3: CASSPGGQSRSTEAFF
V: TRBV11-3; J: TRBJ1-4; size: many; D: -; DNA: TGTGCCAGTAGCTTCCGGGGACGGGAAAAACTGTTTTTT; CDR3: CASSFRGREKLFF
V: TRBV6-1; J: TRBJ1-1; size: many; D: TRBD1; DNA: TGTGCCAGCAGTTCCTACAGGGGGTTAAGGGAAGGTGAAGCTTTCTTT; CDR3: CASSSYRGLREGEAFF
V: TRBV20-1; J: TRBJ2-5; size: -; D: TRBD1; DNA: TGCAGTGCTACCTTGCCGGGGTCCAGGGGGGAGACCCAGTACTTC; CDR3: CSATLPGSRGETQYF
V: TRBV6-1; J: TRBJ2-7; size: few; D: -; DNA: TGTGCCAGCGGGGAGTTCAGATCCTACGAGCAGTACTTC; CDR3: CASGEFRSYEQYF
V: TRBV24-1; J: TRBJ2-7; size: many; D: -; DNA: TGTGCCACCAGTGATCCGGGACACCCCTACGAGCAGTACTTC; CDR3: CATSDPGHPYEQYF
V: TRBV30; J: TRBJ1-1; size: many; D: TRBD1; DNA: TGTGCCTGGAAGAATGGTCGGACAGGGGTAACTGAAGCTTTCTTT; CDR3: CAWKNGRTGVTEAFF